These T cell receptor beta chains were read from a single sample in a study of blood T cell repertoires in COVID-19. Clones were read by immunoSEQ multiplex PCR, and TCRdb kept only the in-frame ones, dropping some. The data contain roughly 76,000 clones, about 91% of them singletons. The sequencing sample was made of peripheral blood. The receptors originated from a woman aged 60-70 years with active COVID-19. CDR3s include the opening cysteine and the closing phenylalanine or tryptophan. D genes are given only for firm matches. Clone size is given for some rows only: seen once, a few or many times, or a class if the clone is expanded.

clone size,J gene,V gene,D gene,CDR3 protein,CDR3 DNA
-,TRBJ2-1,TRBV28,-,CASKLNNGGNEQFF,TGTGCCAGCAAATTAAACAACGGCGGCAATGAGCAGTTCTTC
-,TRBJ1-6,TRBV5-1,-,CASSLGTVDSPLHF,TGCGCCAGCAGCTTGGGGACAGTGGATTCACCCCTCCACTTT
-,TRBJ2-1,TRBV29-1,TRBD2,CSVEDPTSGTDNEQFF,TGCAGCGTTGAAGATCCTACTAGCGGGACAGACAATGAGCAGTTCTTC
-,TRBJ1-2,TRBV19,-,CASSIVGSHSGYTF,TGTGCCAGTAGTATAGTGGGCAGTCATTCTGGCTACACCTTC
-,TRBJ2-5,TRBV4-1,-,CASSQEPEETQYF,TGCGCCAGCAGCCAAGAACCCGAGGAGACCCAGTACTTC
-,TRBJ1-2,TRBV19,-,CASSPSGGNYGYTF,TGTGCCAGTAGTCCATCGGGAGGGAACTATGGCTACACCTTC
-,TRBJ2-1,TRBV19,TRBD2,CASSPWGGSGSGYNEQFF,TGTGCCAGTAGCCCCTGGGGGGGTAGCGGGAGTGGCTACAATGAGCAGTTCTTC
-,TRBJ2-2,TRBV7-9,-,CASSSKPNTGELFF,TGTGCCAGCAGCTCTAAACCGAACACCGGGGAGCTGTTTTTT
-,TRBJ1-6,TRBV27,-,CASSRLRDSPLHF,TGTGCCAGCTCCCGCCTACGAGATTCACCCCTCCACTTT
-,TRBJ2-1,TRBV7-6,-,CASSLKFGDGVNEQFF,TGTGCCAGCAGCTTAAAATTCGGGGATGGTGTTAATGAGCAGTTCTTC
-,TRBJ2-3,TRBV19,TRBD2,CASSRGSGRGTDTQYF,TGTGCCAGTAGTAGGGGAAGCGGGAGGGGCACAGATACGCAGTATTTT
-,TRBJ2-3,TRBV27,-,CASSSLLSTQYF,TGTGCCAGCAGTTCCCTCCTGAGTACGCAGTATTTT
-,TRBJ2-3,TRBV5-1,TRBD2,CASSLALAGGSDTQYF,TGCGCCAGCAGCTTGGCCCTAGCGGGAGGTTCAGATACGCAGTATTTT
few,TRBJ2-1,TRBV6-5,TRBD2,CASKLGSGSNEQFF,TGTGCCAGCAAGCTGGGCAGCGGGAGTAATGAGCAGTTCTTC
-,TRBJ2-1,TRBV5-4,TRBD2,CASSLGGAGGQFRDEQFF,TGTGCCAGCAGCTTGGGGGGAGCGGGAGGGCAATTTAGGGATGAGCAGTTCTTC
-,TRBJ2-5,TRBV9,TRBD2,CASSPGLAGTETQYF,TGTGCCAGCAGCCCGGGACTAGCGGGGACTGAGACCCAGTACTTC
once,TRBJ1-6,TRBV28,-,CATLPWGEGNSPLHF,TGTGCCACCCTACCGTGGGGGGAGGGGAATTCACCCCTCCACTTT
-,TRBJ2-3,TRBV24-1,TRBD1,CATSDLRDRVYF,TGTGCCACCAGTGATCTCCGGGACAGAGTGTATTTT
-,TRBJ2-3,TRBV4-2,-,CASSQDLRYTQYF,TGTGCCAGCAGCCAAGATCTACGATATACGCAGTATTTT
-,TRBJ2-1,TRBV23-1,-,CASSRQTMSGRCEQFF,TGCGCCAGCAGTCGGCAGACGATGTCGGGGAGATGTGAGCAGTTCTTC
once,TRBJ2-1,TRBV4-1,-,CASSQVGLYNEQFF,TGCGCCAGCAGCCAAGTTGGGCTTTACAATGAGCAGTTCTTC
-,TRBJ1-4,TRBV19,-,CASSLSGSSNEKLFF,TGTGCCAGTAGTCTCTCAGGGTCTTCTAACGAAAAACTGTTTTTT
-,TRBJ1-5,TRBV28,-,CASSPVNQPQHF,TGTGCCAGCAGCCCCGTGAATCAGCCCCAGCATTTT
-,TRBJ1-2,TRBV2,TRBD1,CASRNRGSSYGYTF,TGTGCCAGCAGAAACAGGGGATCGAGCTATGGCTACACCTTC
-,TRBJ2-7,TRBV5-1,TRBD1,CASRATGGMDEQYF,TGCGCCAGCAGAGCTACAGGGGGCATGGACGAGCAGTACTTC
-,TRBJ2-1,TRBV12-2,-,CASRLSQTSGIFNEQFF,TGTGCAAGTCGCTTATCACAGACTAGCGGGATTTTCAATGAGCAGTTCTTC
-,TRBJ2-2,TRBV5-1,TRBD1,CASSPGRGTGSTGELFF,TGCGCCAGCAGCCCGGGGCGCGGGACAGGGTCCACCGGGGAGCTGTTTTTT
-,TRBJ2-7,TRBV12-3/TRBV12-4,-,CASSLYGTYEQYF,TGTGCCAGCAGTTTATACGGGACCTACGAGCAGTACTTC
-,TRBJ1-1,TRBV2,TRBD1,CASKARTGAMHTEAFF,TGTGCCAGCAAGGCGCGGACAGGGGCCATGCACACTGAAGCTTTCTTT
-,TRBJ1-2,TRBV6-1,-,CASSEAQRGYTF,TGTGCCAGCAGTGAAGCGCAGCGAGGCTACACCTTC
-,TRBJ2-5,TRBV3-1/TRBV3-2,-,CASSQDLLETQYF,TGTGCCAGCAGCCAAGACCTTTTGGAGACCCAGTACTTC
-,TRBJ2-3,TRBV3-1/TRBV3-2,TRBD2,CASSRAGTSSTDTQYF,TGTGCCAGCAGCCGAGCCGGGACTAGCTCCACAGATACGCAGTATTTT
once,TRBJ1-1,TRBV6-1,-,CASSEGGISAEAFF,TGTGCCAGCAGTGAGGGGGGAATAAGCGCTGAAGCTTTCTTT
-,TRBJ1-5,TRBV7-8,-,CASSLALGRDYQPQHF,TGTGCCAGCAGCTTAGCTTTGGGCAGGGATTATCAGCCCCAGCATTTT
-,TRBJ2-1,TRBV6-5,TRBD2,CASSLGSGSSNEQFF,TGTGCCAGCAGCCTAGGGAGCGGGAGTAGCAATGAGCAGTTCTTC
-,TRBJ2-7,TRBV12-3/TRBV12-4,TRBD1,CASSTRQGTEQYF,TGTGCCAGCAGTACCCGACAGGGTACCGAGCAGTACTTC
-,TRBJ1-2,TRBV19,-,CASRAATTYGYTF,TGTGCCAGTAGGGCAGCGACTACCTATGGCTACACCTTC
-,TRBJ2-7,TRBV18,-,CASSPGQSTNYEQYF,TGTGCCAGCTCACCAGGACAGTCTACGAACTACGAGCAGTACTTC
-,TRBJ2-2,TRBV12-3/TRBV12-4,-,CASTRGTGELFF,TGTGCCAGTACAAGGGGAACCGGGGAGCTGTTTTTT
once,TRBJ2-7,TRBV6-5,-,CASSYYGGFSEQYF,TGTGCCAGCAGTTACTATGGGGGCTTCAGCGAGCAGTACTTC
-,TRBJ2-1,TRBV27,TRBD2,CASSPLMSAGGQGQFF,TGTGCCAGCAGTCCTCTTATGTCAGCGGGAGGGCAAGGGCAGTTCTTC
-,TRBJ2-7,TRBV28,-,CASIHNRGGGYYEQYF,TGTGCCAGCATCCATAACAGGGGCGGGGGGTACTACGAGCAGTACTTC
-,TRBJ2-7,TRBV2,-,CASSPRGVQGKGQYF,TGTGCCAGCAGTCCCCGAGGTGTACAGGGAAAAGGGCAGTACTTC
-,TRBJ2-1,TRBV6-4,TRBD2,CASSPGTSGSNEQFF,TGTGCCAGCTCCCCCGGGACTAGCGGGAGCAATGAGCAGTTCTTC
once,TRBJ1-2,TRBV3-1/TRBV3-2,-,CASSRSGGYTF,TGTGCCAGCAGCCGGTCGGGTGGCTACACCTTC
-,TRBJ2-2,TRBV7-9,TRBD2,CASSPRLAGGFANTGELFF,TGTGCCAGCAGCCCAAGACTAGCGGGAGGATTCGCGAACACCGGGGAGCTGTTTTTT
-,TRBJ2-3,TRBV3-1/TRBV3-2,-,CASSQGISGATQYF,TGTGCCAGCAGCCAAGGAATCTCTGGAGCTACGCAGTATTTT
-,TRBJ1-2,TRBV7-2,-,CASSPDGRAPNYGYTF,TGTGCCAGCAGCCCGGACGGCAGGGCACCTAACTATGGCTACACCTTC
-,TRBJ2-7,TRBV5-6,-,CASSFERSEQYF,TGTGCCAGCAGCTTTGAACGGAGCGAGCAGTACTTC